This T cell receptor (beta chain) derives from a study of control samples from healthy donors and cancer patients. Produced via immunoSEQ multiplex PCR; TCRdb's table is partial and in-frame only. The data show about 130,000 clones, with over 75% seen just once and roughly 2.7% held by the top ten. The V end lost 4 bases, the J end lost 1 base, and 16 bases lay between the germline ends. The germline V gene has CDR1 SGHRS and CDR2 YFSETQ. CDR3 size: 16 residues. Sequencing used blood. The clonotype was recovered from a man aged 18 to 29 in good health. The chain couples TRBV5-1 to TRBJ2-3, with a weak D call TRBD1 (6 bases). The CDR3 region has the DNA TGCGCCAGCAGCGCCTACAGGGTCGGGGGCACAGATACGCAGTATTTT. Translating it yields CASSAYRVGGTDTQYF.